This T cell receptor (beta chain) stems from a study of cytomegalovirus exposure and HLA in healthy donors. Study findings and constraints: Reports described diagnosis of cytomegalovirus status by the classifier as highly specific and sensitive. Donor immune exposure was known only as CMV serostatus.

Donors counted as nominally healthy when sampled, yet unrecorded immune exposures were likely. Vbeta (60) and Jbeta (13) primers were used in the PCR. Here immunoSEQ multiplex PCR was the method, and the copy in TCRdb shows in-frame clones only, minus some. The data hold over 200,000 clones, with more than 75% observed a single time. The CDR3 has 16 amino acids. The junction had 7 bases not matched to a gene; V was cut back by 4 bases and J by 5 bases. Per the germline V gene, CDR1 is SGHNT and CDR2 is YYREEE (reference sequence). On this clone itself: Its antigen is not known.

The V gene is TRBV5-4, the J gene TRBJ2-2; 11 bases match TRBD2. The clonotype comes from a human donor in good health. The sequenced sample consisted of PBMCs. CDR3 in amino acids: CASSPGTSGQTGELFF. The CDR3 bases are TGTGCCAGCAGCCCCGGGACTAGCGGACAAACCGGGGAGCTGTTTTTT.